A single T cell receptor (beta chain) is shown here with its context. This entry belongs to a study of blood T cell repertoires in COVID-19. Study-wide background: Spain, Italy and the United States supplied samples that represented acute and convalescent COVID-19. PBMCs, B-cell-depleted T cells, or T cells provided the cDNA or gDNA that made up the material.

Trimming cost V 8 bases and J 4 bases, with 12 bases left between them. Germline lookup yields CDR1 ENHRY and CDR2 SYGVKD. The CDR3 consists of 13 residues. Original analysis: Estimation of nucleated cell counts relied on the amplification of reference gene primers. Assay: immunoSEQ multiplex PCR; the TCRdb copy retains only in-frame clones and omits some. V, J and clone size derive from that table, while D and trimming were established from the DNA sequence. This sample yields 140,000 to 150,000 clones, of which 70% to 90% are seen a single time; 5% belongs to the top ten. The chain joins TRBV10-3 to TRBJ1-5, with D tentatively TRBD1 (5 bases). This TCR was sampled from a woman aged 50 to 65 with acute or convalescent COVID-19. Sequencing was done on a sample of peripheral blood. CDR3 region: CAIGGEWNQPQHF. Here the CDR3 DNA reads TGTGCCATCGGAGGGGAGTGGAATCAGCCCCAGCATTTT.